Each of the 2 T cell receptor beta chains below was sequenced from the same sample in a study of blood T cells in healthy people across ages. Primed by a sample-barcoded 5' primer and a J-beta primer mix, a second PCR proceeded for about 7 to 11 cycles. TCRdb independently ran MiXCR on the 5' RACE reads; one entry per CDR3 protein. This sample has 800,000 to 1,300,000 distinct CDR3 sequences, with roughly a quarter found just once. The sample also formed part of further work on T cells of mothers and their children.

Material for sequencing was blood. These receptors all come from a girl aged 2 to 9 in good health.

The CDR3 protein is CASSFLAGSYNEQFF. The DNA of the CDR3 is TGTGCCAGCAGCTTTCTCGCGGGCTCCTACAATGAGCAGTTCTTC. This sequence joins TRBV7-2 and TRBJ2-1, with D possibly matching TRBD2 (5 bases). The CDR3 totals 15 residues. The germline V gene has CDR1 SGHTA and CDR2 FQGNSA. The V gene lost 3 bases and the J gene lost 0 bases, with 9 bases spanning the gap.

This clonotype was detected a few times. Relative to the germline gene, one junction end is altered; a read error may explain this. This chain uses TRBV2 with TRBJ2-3, with D maybe TRBD1 (5 bases). Germline V gene data show CDR1 as SNHLY and CDR2 as FYNNEI. The CDR3 spans 16 residues. This CDR3 is CASSVGAEISTETQYF. DNA for the CDR3: TGTGCCAGCAGTGTAGGGGCAGAGATTAGCACAGAAACGCAGTATTTT.